A selection of T cell receptor beta chains follows, all from one sample in a study of blood T cell repertoires in COVID-19. Clones were sequenced by immunoSEQ multiplex PCR, and TCRdb holds only the in-frame ones, with some missing. The sample has some 270,000 clones, roughly 80% seen once. What was sequenced was peripheral blood. These receptor sequences come from a person aged 65 to 85 with COVID-19, enrolled during active disease. CDR3s include the opening cysteine and the closing phenylalanine or tryptophan.

v_gene	CDR3aa
TRBV6-5	CASSPTGAGSYEQYF
TRBV3-1/TRBV3-2	CASSQESGETEAFF
TRBV5-4	CASSLRDRGTDTQYF
TRBV7-2	CASSPKTSHEQYF
TRBV6-5	CASRPRRGNEQFF
TRBV27	CASSLRGGRADEQFF
TRBV29-1	CSVDPLSEAFF
TRBV28	CASSEGGPIDNSPLHF
TRBV25-1	CASSEALAYNEQFF
TRBV20-1	CSASRAGGTNEQFF